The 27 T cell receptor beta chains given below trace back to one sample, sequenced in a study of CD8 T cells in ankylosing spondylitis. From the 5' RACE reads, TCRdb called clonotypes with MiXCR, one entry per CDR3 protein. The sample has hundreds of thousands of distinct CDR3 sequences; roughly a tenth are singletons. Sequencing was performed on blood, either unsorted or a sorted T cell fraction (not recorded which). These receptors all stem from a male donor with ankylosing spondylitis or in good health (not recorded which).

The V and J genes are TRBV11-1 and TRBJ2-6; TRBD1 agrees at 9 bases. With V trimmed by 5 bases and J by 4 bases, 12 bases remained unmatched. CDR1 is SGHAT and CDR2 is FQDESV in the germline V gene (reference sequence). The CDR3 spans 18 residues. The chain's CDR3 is CASSVDWGTGKGANVLTF. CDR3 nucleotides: TGTGCCAGCAGCGTCGACTGGGGGACAGGGAAAGGGGCCAACGTCCTGACTTTC.

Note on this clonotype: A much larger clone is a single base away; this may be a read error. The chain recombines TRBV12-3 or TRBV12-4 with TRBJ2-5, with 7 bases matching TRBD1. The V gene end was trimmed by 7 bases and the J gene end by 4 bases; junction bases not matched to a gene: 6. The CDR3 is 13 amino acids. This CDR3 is CASTSAGGETQYF. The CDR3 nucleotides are TGTGCCAGCACGTCGGCAGGGGGAGAGACCCAGTACTTC.

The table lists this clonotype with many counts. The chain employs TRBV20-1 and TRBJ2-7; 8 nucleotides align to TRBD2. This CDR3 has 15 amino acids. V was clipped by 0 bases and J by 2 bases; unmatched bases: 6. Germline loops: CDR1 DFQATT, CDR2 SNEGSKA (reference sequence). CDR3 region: CSARDLAGTTYEQYF. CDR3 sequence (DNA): TGCAGTGCTAGAGATTTAGCGGGGACCACCTACGAGCAGTACTTC.

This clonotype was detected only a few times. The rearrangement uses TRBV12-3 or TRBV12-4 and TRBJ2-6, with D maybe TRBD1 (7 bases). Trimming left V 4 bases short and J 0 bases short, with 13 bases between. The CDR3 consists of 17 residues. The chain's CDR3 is CASSSAGQSSGANVLTF. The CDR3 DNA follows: TGTGCCAGCAGTTCGGCGGGACAGAGCTCTGGGGCCAACGTCCTGACTTTC.

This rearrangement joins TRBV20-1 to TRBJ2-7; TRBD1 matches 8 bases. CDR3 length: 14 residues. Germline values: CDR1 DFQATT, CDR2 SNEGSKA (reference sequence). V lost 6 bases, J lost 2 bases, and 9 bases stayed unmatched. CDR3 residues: CSAPRTGIPYEQYF. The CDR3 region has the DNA TGCAGTGCACCCCGGACAGGGATCCCCTACGAGCAGTACTTC.

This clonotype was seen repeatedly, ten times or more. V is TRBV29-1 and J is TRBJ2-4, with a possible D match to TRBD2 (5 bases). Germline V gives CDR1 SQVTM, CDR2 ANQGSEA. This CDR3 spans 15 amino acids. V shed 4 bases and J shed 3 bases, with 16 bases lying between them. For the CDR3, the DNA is TGCAGCGTTGCCCTGGAGGCGACTCTCAAAAACATTCAGTACTTC. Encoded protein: CSVALEATLKNIQYF.

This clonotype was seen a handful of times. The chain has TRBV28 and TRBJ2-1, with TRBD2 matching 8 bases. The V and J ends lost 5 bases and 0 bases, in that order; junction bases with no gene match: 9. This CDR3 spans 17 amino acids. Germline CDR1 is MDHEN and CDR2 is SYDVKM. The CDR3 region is CASSAGGSALSYNEQFF. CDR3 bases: TGTGCCAGCAGTGCGGGGGGTTCCGCTCTCTCCTACAATGAGCAGTTCTTC.

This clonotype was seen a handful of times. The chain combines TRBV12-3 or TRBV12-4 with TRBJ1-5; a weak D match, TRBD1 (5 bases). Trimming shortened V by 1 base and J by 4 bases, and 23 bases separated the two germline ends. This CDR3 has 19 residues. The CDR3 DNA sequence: TGTGCCAGCAGTTTAGTTTCCACGGGAGGGGAGTACACAAATCAGCCCCAGCATTTT. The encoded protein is CASSLVSTGGEYTNQPQHF.

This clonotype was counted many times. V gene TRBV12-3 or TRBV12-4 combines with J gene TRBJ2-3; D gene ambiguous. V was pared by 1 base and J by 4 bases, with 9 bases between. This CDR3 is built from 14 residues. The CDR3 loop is CASSLGAAADTQYF. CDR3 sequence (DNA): TGTGCCAGCAGTTTAGGGGCTGCGGCAGATACGCAGTATTTT.

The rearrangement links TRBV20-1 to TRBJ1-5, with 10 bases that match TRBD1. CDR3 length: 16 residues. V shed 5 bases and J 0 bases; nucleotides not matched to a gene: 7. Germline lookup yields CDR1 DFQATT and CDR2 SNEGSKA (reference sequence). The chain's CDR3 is CSAYGTGVHSNQPQHF. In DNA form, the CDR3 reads TGCAGTGCTTATGGGACAGGGGTACATAGCAATCAGCCCCAGCATTTT.

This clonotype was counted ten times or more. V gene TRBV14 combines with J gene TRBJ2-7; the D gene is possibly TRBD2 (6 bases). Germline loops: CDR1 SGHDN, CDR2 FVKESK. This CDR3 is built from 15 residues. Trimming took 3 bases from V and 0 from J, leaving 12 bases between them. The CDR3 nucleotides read TGTGCCAGCAGCCATGGGGGGAAGAGCTCCTACGAGCAGTACTTC. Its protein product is CASSHGGKSSYEQYF.

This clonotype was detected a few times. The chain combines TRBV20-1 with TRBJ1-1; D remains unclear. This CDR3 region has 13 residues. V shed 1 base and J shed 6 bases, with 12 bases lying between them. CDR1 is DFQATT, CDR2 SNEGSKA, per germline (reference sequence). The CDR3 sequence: CSARGPVLPEAFF. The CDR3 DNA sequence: TGCAGTGCTAGAGGGCCAGTACTTCCTGAAGCTTTCTTT.

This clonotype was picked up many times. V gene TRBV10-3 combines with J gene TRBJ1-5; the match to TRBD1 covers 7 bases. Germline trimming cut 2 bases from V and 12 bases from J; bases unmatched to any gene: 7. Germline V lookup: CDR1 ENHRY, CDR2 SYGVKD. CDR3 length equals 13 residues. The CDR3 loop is CAISETGQELQHF. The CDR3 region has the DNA TGTGCCATCAGTGAGACAGGACAGGAGCTCCAGCATTTT.

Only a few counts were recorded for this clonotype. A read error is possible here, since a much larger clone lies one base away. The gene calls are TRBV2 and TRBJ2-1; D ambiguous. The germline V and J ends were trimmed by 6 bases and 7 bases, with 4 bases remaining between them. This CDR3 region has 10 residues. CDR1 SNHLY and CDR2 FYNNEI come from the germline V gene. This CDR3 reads CASRRNEQFF. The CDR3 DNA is TGTGCCAGCAGACGGAATGAGCAGTTCTTC.

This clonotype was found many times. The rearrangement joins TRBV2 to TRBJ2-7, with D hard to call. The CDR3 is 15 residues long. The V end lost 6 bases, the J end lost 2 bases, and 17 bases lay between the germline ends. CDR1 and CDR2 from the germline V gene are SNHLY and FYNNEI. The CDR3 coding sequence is TGTGCCAGCAGCTTTATGCTTGCGGAGACCTACGAGCAGTACTTC. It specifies CASSFMLAETYEQYF.

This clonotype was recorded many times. CDR3 in DNA: TGCGCCAGCAGCTGGGACAGCCCTAGCACAGATACGCAGTATTTT. This codes for CASSWDSPSTDTQYF. The chain joins TRBV5-1 to TRBJ2-3, with 7 bases identical to TRBD1. The V segment lost 3 bases and the J segment 0 bases; nucleotides outside the gene matches: 4. The CDR3 is made up of 15 amino acids. Germline lookup yields CDR1 SGHRS and CDR2 YFSETQ.

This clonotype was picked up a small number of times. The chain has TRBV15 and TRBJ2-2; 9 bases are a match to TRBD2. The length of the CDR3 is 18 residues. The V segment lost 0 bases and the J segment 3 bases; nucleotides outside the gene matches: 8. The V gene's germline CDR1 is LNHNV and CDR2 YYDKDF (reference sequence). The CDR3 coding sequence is TGTGCCACCAGCAGAGATCTCGCGGGGGGGCCGGACACCGGGGAGCTGTTTTTT. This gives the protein CATSRDLAGGPDTGELFF.

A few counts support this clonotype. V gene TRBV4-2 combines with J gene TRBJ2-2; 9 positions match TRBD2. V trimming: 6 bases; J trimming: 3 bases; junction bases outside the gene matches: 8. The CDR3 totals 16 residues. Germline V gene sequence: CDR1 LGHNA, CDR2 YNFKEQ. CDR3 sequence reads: CASSQRSGGDTGELFF. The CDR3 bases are TGTGCCAGCAGTCAACGTAGCGGGGGAGACACCGGGGAGCTGTTTTTT.

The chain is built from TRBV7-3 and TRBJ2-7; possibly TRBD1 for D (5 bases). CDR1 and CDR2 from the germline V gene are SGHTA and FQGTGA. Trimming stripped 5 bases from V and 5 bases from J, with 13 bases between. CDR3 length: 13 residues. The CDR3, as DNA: TGTGCCAGCAGCGCTCAGGGTCGGAACGAGCAGTACTTC. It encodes CASSAQGRNEQYF.

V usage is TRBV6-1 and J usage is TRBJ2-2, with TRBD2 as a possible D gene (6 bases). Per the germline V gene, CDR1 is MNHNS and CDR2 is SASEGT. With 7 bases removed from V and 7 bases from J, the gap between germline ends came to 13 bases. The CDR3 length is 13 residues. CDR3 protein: CASKAGLIGELFF. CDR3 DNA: TGTGCCAGCAAGGCGGGGCTTATCGGGGAGCTGTTTTTT.

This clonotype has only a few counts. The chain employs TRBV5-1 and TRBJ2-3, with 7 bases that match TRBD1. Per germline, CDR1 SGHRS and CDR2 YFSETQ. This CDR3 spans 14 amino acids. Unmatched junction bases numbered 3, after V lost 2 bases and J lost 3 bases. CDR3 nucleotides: TGCGCCAGCAGCTTAGACAGGGAAACAGATACGCAGTATTTT. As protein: CASSLDRETDTQYF.

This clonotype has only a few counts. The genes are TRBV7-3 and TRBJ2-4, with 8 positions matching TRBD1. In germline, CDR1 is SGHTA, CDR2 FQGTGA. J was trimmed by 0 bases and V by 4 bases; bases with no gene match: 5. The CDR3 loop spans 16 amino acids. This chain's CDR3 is CASSYPQGAAKNIQYF. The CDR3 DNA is TGTGCCAGCAGCTACCCTCAGGGGGCAGCCAAAAACATTCAGTACTTC.

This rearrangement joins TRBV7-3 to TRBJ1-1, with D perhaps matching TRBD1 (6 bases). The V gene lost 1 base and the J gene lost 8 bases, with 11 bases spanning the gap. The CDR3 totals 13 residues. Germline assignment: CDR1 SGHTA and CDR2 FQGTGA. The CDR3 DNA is TGTGCCAGCAGCTTAATACAGGGCTCCGAAGCTTTCTTT. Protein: CASSLIQGSEAFF.

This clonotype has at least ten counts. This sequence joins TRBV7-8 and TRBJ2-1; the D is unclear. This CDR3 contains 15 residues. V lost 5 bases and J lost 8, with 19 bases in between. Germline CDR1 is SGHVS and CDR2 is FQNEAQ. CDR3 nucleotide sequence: TGTGCCAGCAGCCCCCGTAGCTCTCCACAAGATGAGCAGTTCTTC. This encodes CASSPRSSPQDEQFF.

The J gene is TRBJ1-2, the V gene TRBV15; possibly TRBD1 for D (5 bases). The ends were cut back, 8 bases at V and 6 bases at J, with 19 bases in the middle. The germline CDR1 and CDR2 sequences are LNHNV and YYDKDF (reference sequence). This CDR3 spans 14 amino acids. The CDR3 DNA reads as TGTGCCACCTGGGGACCAGACCTAGGGAATGGCTACACCTTC. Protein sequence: CATWGPDLGNGYTF.

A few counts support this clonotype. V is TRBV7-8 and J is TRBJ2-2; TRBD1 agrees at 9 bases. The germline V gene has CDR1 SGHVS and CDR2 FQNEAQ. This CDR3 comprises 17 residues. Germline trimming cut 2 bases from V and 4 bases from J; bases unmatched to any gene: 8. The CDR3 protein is CASSLNTGGTGTGELFF. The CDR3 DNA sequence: TGTGCCAGCAGCTTAAATACAGGGGGCACGGGCACCGGGGAGCTGTTTTTT.

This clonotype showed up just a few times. This CDR3 is CASSLVRGQFLDEQFF. CDR3 nucleotide sequence: TGTGCCAGCAGCTTAGTGCGGGGGCAGTTCTTGGATGAGCAGTTCTTC. The chain employs TRBV13 and TRBJ2-1, with a tentative D call TRBD2 (7 bases). The germline gives CDR1 PRHDT, CDR2 FYEKMQ (reference sequence). V was pared by 1 base and J by 8 bases, with 18 bases between. This CDR3 is built from 16 residues.